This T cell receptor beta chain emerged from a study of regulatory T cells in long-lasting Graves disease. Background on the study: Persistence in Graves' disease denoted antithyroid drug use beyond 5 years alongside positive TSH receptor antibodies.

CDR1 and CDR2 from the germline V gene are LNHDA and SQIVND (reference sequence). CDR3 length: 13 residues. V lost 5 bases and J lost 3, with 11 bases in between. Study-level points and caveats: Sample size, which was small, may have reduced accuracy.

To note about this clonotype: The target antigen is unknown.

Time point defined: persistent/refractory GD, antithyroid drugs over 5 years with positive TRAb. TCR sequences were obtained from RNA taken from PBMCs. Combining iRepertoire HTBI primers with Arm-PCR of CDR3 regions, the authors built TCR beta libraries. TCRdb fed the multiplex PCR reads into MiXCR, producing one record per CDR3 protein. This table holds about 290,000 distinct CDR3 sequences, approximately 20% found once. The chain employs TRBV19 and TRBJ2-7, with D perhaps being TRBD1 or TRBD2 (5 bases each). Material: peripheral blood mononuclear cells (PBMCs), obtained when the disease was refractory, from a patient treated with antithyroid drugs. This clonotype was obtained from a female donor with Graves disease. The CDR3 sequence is CASSAGDLYEQYF. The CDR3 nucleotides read TGTGCCAGTAGTGCCGGGGACCTCTACGAGCAGTACTTC.